This T cell receptor (beta chain) was sequenced during a study of T cells in Graves' hyperthyroidism and ophthalmopathy. Diagnostic decisions used clinical symptoms, serum thyroxine and TRAb, thyroid ultrasound and orbital computed tomography. With 8 bases clipped from V and 1 base from J, the junction kept 10 bases outside the gene matches. The CDR3 totals 17 residues. Looked up from germline, CDR1 is SGHVS and CDR2 is FQNEAQ. Regions amplified from RNA transcripts were the TCR beta CDR3 regions. TCR CDR3 regions were first amplified by RT-PCR with HTBI primers. One entry per CDR3 protein, called by TCRdb with MiXCR from the multiplex PCR reads. The sample has 89,000 or so distinct CDR3 sequences, 35% to 50% seen once.

This receptor was taken from a woman between 25 and 40 years old with Graves' hyperthyroidism. This rearrangement joins TRBV7-8 to TRBJ2-5; 13 bases align to TRBD2. Source material: peripheral blood or thyroid tissue (not recorded which). CDR3 DNA sequence: TGTGCCAGCTCGGGGACTAGCGGGATCATGATCCAAGAGACCCAGTACTTC. Encoded protein: CASSGTSGIMIQETQYF.